The 18 T cell receptor beta chains presented below share a single source sample, sequenced in a study of technical replicates of blood from a handful of donors. Profiling relied on immunoSEQ multiplex PCR, and the TCRdb table lists in-frame clones only, not all of them. Among under 90,000 clones listed, about 90% were seen once. Specimen: T cells isolated from PBMCs. These receptors came from a human donor in good health.

The chain has TRBV5-1 and TRBJ2-1; 10 bases agree with TRBD2. Trimming removed 1 base from V and 1 base from J; junction bases left unmatched: 5. This CDR3 spans 17 amino acids. Germline V gene lookup returns CDR1 SGHRS and CDR2 YFSETQ. The CDR3 sequence is CASSLYRTSGSYNEQFF. Written as DNA, the CDR3 is TGCGCCAGCAGCTTGTATCGGACTAGCGGATCCTACAATGAGCAGTTCTTC. The whole variable domain, remainder taken from reference TRBV5-1 and TRBJ2-1, is KAGVTQTPRYLIKTRGQQVTLSCSPISGHRSVSWYQQTPGQGLQFLFEYFSETQRNKGNFPGRFSGRQFSNSRSEMNVSTLELGDSALYLCASSLYRTSGSYNEQFFGPGTRLTVL.

The J gene is TRBJ2-1, the V gene TRBV5-1; 12 nucleotides align to TRBD2. Per the germline V gene, CDR1 is SGHRS and CDR2 is YFSETQ. V lost 0 bases, J lost 8 bases, and 6 bases stayed unmatched. The CDR3 loop spans 16 amino acids. CDR3 loop: CASSLGLAGVVDEQFF. The DNA for the CDR3 is TGCGCCAGCAGCTTGGGACTAGCGGGAGTAGTCGATGAGCAGTTCTTC.

This rearrangement joins TRBV2 to TRBJ2-7, with 10 bases matching TRBD2. The germline V gene has CDR1 SNHLY and CDR2 FYNNEI. Losses at the gene ends were 2 bases for V and 2 bases for J; bases not matched to a gene: 3. The CDR3 extends over 15 amino acids. The CDR3 bases are TGTGCCAGCAGTGAACAAGCGGGAGGGCCCTACGAGCAGTACTTC. This sequence encodes CASSEQAGGPYEQYF.

The chain has TRBV5-4 and TRBJ2-2; TRBD2 might be the D (6 bases). Trimming stripped 0 bases from V and 5 bases from J, with 17 bases between. The CDR3 is 17 amino acids. The germline V gene encodes CDR1 SGHNT and CDR2 YYREEE (reference sequence). The CDR3 sequence is CASSLVATASATGELFF. CDR3 nucleotide sequence: TGTGCCAGCAGCTTGGTAGCTACGGCTAGCGCGACCGGGGAGCTGTTTTTT.

This chain connects TRBV11-3 to TRBJ1-5, with TRBD1 matching 7 bases. The germline V gene has CDR1 SGHNT and CDR2 YENEEA. V shed 1 base and J 5 bases; nucleotides not matched to a gene: 8. The CDR3 sequence is 16 residues long. In DNA form, the CDR3 reads TGTGCCAGCAGCTTAGCACCCCAGGGGGATTATCAGCCCCAGCATTTT. This gives the protein CASSLAPQGDYQPQHF.

This clone was observed a single time. The chain carries TRBV4-1 and TRBJ2-1; 11 bases fit TRBD2. V lost 2 bases and J lost 7; bases outside the gene matches: 13. Germline CDR1 and CDR2: MGHRA and YSYEKL. CDR3 length equals 18 residues. CDR3 loop: CASSQLIAGGPGLNEQFF. The CDR3 DNA follows: TGCGCCAGCAGCCAATTAATAGCGGGAGGGCCAGGATTAAATGAGCAGTTCTTC.

The chain is built from TRBV6-1 and TRBJ1-1; possible D gene TRBD1, 5 bases. The germline V gene encodes CDR1 MNHNS and CDR2 SASEGT. The CDR3 covers 14 residues. Trimming removed 6 bases from V and 0 bases from J, with 11 bases in between. CDR3 sequence: CASSVGLLNTEAFF. Here the CDR3 DNA reads TGTGCCAGCAGCGTGGGACTGTTGAACACTGAAGCTTTCTTT.

This clone has just a few counts. V gene TRBV5-1 combines with J gene TRBJ1-4, with D perhaps TRBD1 (6 bases). The length of the CDR3 is 15 residues. Germline V lookup: CDR1 SGHRS, CDR2 YFSETQ. The V end was cut by 1 base, the J end by 5 bases, with 12 bases between. The CDR3 bases are TGCGCCAGCAGCTTGACAGGGCTGGGGAATGAAAAACTGTTTTTT. Protein sequence: CASSLTGLGNEKLFF. Full variable domain (outside the CDR3, taken from reference TRBV5-1 and TRBJ1-4): KAGVTQTPRYLIKTRGQQVTLSCSPISGHRSVSWYQQTPGQGLQFLFEYFSETQRNKGNFPGRFSGRQFSNSRSEMNVSTLELGDSALYLCASSLTGLGNEKLFFGSGTQLSVL.

This clone was seen more than once but under ten times. This sequence joins TRBV30 and TRBJ1-5, with 8 positions matching TRBD1. Germline V gives CDR1 GTSNPN, CDR2 SVGIG (reference sequence). V lost 2 bases and J lost 5; bases outside the gene matches: 5. The CDR3 length is 14 residues. CDR3 region: CAWSTGQGHQPQHF. CDR3 sequence (DNA): TGTGCCTGGAGTACCGGACAGGGTCATCAGCCCCAGCATTTT.

The chain recombines TRBV27 with TRBJ2-3; no firm D call. The V and J ends lost 1 base and 3 bases respectively, with 11 bases between them. The CDR3 spans 15 residues. The V gene's germline CDR1 is MNHEY and CDR2 SMNVEV (reference sequence). The CDR3 region is CASSLYSIPTDTQYF. CDR3 sequence (DNA): TGTGCCAGCAGTTTATATTCCATCCCAACAGATACGCAGTATTTT.

Here the CDR3 DNA reads TGTGCTAGTGGTTTGGTACTGACCGGGGGAAAAATCGACAATGAGCAGTTCTTC. Protein sequence: CASGLVLTGGKIDNEQFF. This chain links TRBV12-5 with TRBJ2-1; a possible D gene is TRBD2 (6 bases). There are 18 residues in the CDR3. V gave up 0 bases and J gave up 5 bases, with 20 bases separating them. Germline V gene lookup returns CDR1 LGHNT and CDR2 FRNRAP.

The genes are TRBV9 and TRBJ2-7; no definite D call. V lost 4 bases to trimming and J lost 6 bases, with 14 bases between them. CDR1 is SGDLS, CDR2 YYNGEE, per germline. The CDR3 runs 13 residues. The DNA of the CDR3 is TGTGCCAGCAGCCGATTTGATTCGGGCGAGCAGTACTTC. This codes for CASSRFDSGEQYF.

This clone was picked up a small number of times. This chain links TRBV10-1 with TRBJ2-7; 7 nucleotides align to TRBD1. CDR3 length: 16 amino acids. The junction had 11 bases not matched to a gene; V was cut back by 4 bases and J by 2 bases. The germline V gene has CDR1 WNHNN and CDR2 SYGVQD (reference sequence). This CDR3 is CASSGDSDKFTYEQYF. The CDR3 DNA sequence: TGCGCCAGCAGTGGGGACAGCGACAAATTCACCTACGAGCAGTACTTC.

This sequence joins TRBV7-9 and TRBJ2-7; weak D call: TRBD1 (5 bases). There are 17 residues in the CDR3. The V end was cut by 4 bases, the J end by 0 bases, with 19 bases between. In germline, CDR1 is SEHNR, CDR2 FQNEAQ (reference sequence). This CDR3 reads CASSSVSWGLGSYEQYF. As DNA, the CDR3 is TGTGCCAGCAGCTCAGTCTCCTGGGGCCTTGGCTCCTACGAGCAGTACTTC.

The V and J genes are TRBV6-5 and TRBJ1-4, with D tentatively TRBD1 (6 bases). The CDR3 has 15 residues. Deletions cut 3 bases from V and 7 bases from J, with 15 bases between. The germline gives CDR1 MNHEY, CDR2 SVGAGI. CDR3: CASSYTTRGSEKLFF. CDR3 coding DNA: TGTGCCAGCAGTTATACCACAAGGGGGAGTGAAAAACTGTTTTTT.

Comments on this clone: The same CDR3 also results from other DNA sequences found in this sample. The gene calls are TRBV30 and TRBJ1-5; D not certain. Trimming left V 0 bases short and J 4 bases short, with 7 bases between. Germline values: CDR1 GTSNPN, CDR2 SVGIG (reference sequence). There are 13 residues in the CDR3. The CDR3 DNA is TGTGCCTGGAGTGTACAAGAAAATCAGCCCCAGCATTTT. Translating gives CAWSVQENQPQHF.

The chain recombines TRBV9 with TRBJ2-1, with TRBD1 as a possible D gene (5 bases). V was clipped by 3 bases and J by 4 bases, with 17 bases between them. This CDR3 comprises 16 residues. Germline assignment: CDR1 SGDLS and CDR2 YYNGEE. The DNA for the CDR3 is TGTGCCAGCAGCGCCTCGAGGACATATGCTTACAATGAGCAGTTCTTC. Residues: CASSASRTYAYNEQFF.

This chain uses TRBV11-2 with TRBJ2-7; 9 bases align to TRBD2. This CDR3 contains 16 residues. V shed 2 bases, J shed 1 base, and the junction held 6 bases outside the gene matches. Germline assignment: CDR1 SGHAT and CDR2 FQNNGV. CDR3: CASSLYSSGDSYEQYF. CDR3 nucleotide sequence: TGTGCCAGCAGCTTATATTCTAGCGGGGATTCCTACGAGCAGTACTTC.